The rows below give T cell receptor beta chains drawn from one sample of a study of T-cell reconstitution after alpha-beta-depleted transplantation in children. TCRdb recomputed calls from the PCR reads with MiXCR, one row per CDR3 protein. Seen here are hundreds of thousands of distinct CDR3 sequences, 10% to 15% observed once, and the top ten hold roughly 2.3%. The sequencing here drew on PBMCs, mostly from graft donor cells, taken 360 days after TCRalphabeta/CD19-depleted stem cell transplant. These receptors were obtained from a male patient younger than 18 who had a stem cell transplant for acute myeloid leukemia, so the T cells may come from the graft donor. Each CDR3 is given with its conserved first and last residue. D genes are given only for firm matches. Some rows mark clone size as missing; the rest say once, few, many or name a class of expanded clone.

abundance,d_gene,j_gene,v_gene,CDR3aa,CDR3nt
many,-,TRBJ2-3,TRBV20-1,CSARLRGTPQYF,TGCAGTGCTAGATTACGGGGAACGCCACAGTATTTT
-,-,TRBJ2-2,TRBV3-1,CAFCLRTHPGVGTGELFF,TGTGCCTTCTGTTTAAGAACCCATCCGGGGGTGGGCACCGGGGAGCTGTTTTTT
-,TRBD2,TRBJ2-7,TRBV4-2,CASSQEGTSGPLF,TGTGCCAGCAGCCAAGAGGGGACTAGCGGGCCTCTCTTC
few,TRBD2,TRBJ2-5,TRBV7-9,CASSLSGVRKETQYF,TGTGCCAGCAGCTTAAGCGGGGTACGGAAAGAGACCCAGTACTTC
few,-,TRBJ2-2,TRBV5-1,CASSLLQDTGELFF,TGCGCCAGCAGCTTGCTTCAGGATACCGGGGAGCTGTTTTTT
few,-,TRBJ1-2,TRBV29-1,CSVVIPGNYGYTF,TGCAGCGTTGTTATCCCGGGGAACTATGGCTACACCTTC
-,-,TRBJ2-3,TRBV7-8,CASSRNSGPSTDTQYF,TGTGCCAGCAGCCGTAATAGCGGTCCTAGCACAGATACGCAGTATTTT
few,-,TRBJ2-7,TRBV7-8,CASSFFVAGGSYEQYF,TGTGCCAGCAGCTTCTTCGTGGCAGGGGGGTCCTACGAGCAGTACTTC
many,-,TRBJ2-7,TRBV20-1,CSAASTSSEQYF,TGCAGTGCCGCCTCTACTAGTTCCGAGCAGTACTTC
-,-,TRBJ2-5,TRBV11-2,CASEGRRETQYF,TGTGCCAGCGAAGGAAGGAGAGAGACCCAGTACTTC
-,TRBD2,TRBJ2-5,TRBV5-1,CASSLAPGLAGTQYF,TGCGCCAGCAGCTTGGCCCCGGGACTAGCAGGGACCCAGTACTTC
many,-,TRBJ2-3,TRBV12-3/TRBV12-4,CASKALVRTDTQYF,TGTGCCAGCAAGGCCCTGGTCCGCACAGATACGCAGTATTTT
many,-,TRBJ2-1,TRBV4-3,CASSQDRTPYNEQFF,TGCGCCAGCAGCCAAGATCGGACTCCCTACAATGAGCAGTTCTTC
-,-,TRBJ1-1,TRBV29-1,CSVDGSYPGRRNTEAFF,TGCAGCGTTGATGGATCCTATCCCGGCCGACGGAACACTGAAGCTTTCTTT
-,-,TRBJ2-6,TRBV4-3,CASSQIQVNGVAGANVLTF,TGCGCCAGCAGCCAAATACAGGTCAATGGAGTTGCTGGGGCCAACGTCCTGACTTTC
few,-,TRBJ2-2,TRBV6-2/TRBV6-3,CASSKRVGELFF,TGTGCCAGCAGCAAACGCGTCGGGGAGCTGTTTTTT
few,-,TRBJ2-5,TRBV11-2,CASSPTFSSQETQYF,TGTGCCAGCAGCCCTACCTTTAGTTCGCAAGAGACCCAGTACTTC
many,TRBD2,TRBJ2-3,TRBV20-1,CSACPRRGAQFYTQYF,TGCAGTGCTTGTCCCCGGCGGGGGGCCCAGTTTTATACGCAGTATTTT